The source of this T cell receptor (beta chain) is a study of shared clonotypes between healthy human individuals. On the study more broadly: Each donor's CD4 naive and CD4 memory cells filled three plates apiece, CD8 naive two, and CD8 memory one.

Germline CDR1 and CDR2: SGHNT and YYREEE (reference sequence). The ends lost 4 bases at V and 3 bases at J; junction bases unmatched: 7. The CDR3 is 15 residues long. Every subset had its genomic DNA shared out evenly among several immunoSEQ plates. Generated by immunoSEQ multiplex PCR, the TCRdb table keeps only in-frame clones and is missing some. The table lists about 2 million clones, roughly 94% of them singletons. This clone was picked up one time. As yet, its antigen is unknown. Points from the study as a whole: Generally, estimated richness proved larger in naive subsets than it did in memory subsets. Clonotypes not shared had lower generation probabilities than those common to all four donors.

Sequenced: naive CD4+ T cells sorted from blood. Subset: CD45RA+ positively selected. The chain has TRBV5-4 and TRBJ1-1; 9 bases fit TRBD1. The receptor was derived from a man aged 18 to 29 in good health. CDR3 nucleotide sequence: TGTGCCAGCAGCGCAGGCCGGGACAGGGACACTGAAGCTTTCTTT. Translated: CASSAGRDRDTEAFF.